These 25 T cell receptor beta chains share one sample of origin, sequenced in a study of radiotherapy plus CTLA-4 blockade in lung cancer. Data came from immunoSEQ multiplex PCR; TCRdb stores just in-frame clones and leaves some out. This repertoire shows tens of thousands of clones, approximately 90% found once; its top ten account for 6% to 8%. This specimen consisted of peripheral blood, obtained from a patient treated with radiotherapy plus ipilimumab. All receptors derive from a human donor with non-small cell lung cancer whose response to radiotherapy plus ipilimumab could not be evaluated.

The rearrangement uses TRBV5-4 and TRBJ2-2; TRBD2 matches 10 bases. Germline V gene lookup returns CDR1 SGHNT and CDR2 YYREEE (reference sequence). This CDR3 spans 15 amino acids. The J segment lost 7 bases and the V segment lost 6 bases, leaving 9 bases of the junction unmatched. In nucleotides, the CDR3 is TGTGCCAGCATCCTCCAAGCGGGAGGGAGCGGGGAGCTGTTTTTT. It specifies CASILQAGGSGELFF. Based on the CDR3 plus reference TRBV5-4 and TRBJ2-2, the full variable domain is ETGVTQSPTHLIKTRGQQVTLRCSSQSGHNTVSWYQQALGQGPQFIFQYYREEENGRGNFPPRFSGLQFPNYSSELNVNALELDDSALYLCASILQAGGSGELFFGEGSRLTVL.

J is TRBJ2-3 and V is TRBV10-3; 7 nucleotides match TRBD1. V trimming: 11 bases; J trimming: 2 bases; junction bases outside the gene matches: 4. The CDR3 consists of 12 residues. The V gene's germline CDR1 is ENHRY and CDR2 SYGVKD. CDR3 region: CALGTDTDTQYF. Here the CDR3 DNA reads TGTGCCCTTGGGACAGACACAGATACGCAGTATTTT.

The chain links TRBV19 to TRBJ2-1, with 7 bases that match TRBD1. CDR3 length: 17 residues. V gave up 3 bases and J gave up 4 bases; unmatched junction bases: 12. The germline V gene has CDR1 LNHDA and CDR2 SQIVND (reference sequence). For the CDR3, the DNA is TGTGCCAGTAGTATCGAGGGGGCAGATAAGACGTACAATGAGCAGTTCTTC. Protein product: CASSIEGADKTYNEQFF.

This sequence joins TRBV12-5 and TRBJ1-1; 7 bases map to TRBD1. Germline CDR1 is LGHNT and CDR2 is FRNRAP. Trimming took 0 bases from V and 3 from J; bases not matched to a gene: 4. CDR3 size: 15 residues. CDR3 protein: CASGLVDREDTEAFF. DNA of the CDR3: TGTGCTAGTGGTTTGGTCGACAGGGAGGACACTGAAGCTTTCTTT.

The rearrangement uses TRBV2 and TRBJ1-5, with 9 bases lining up with TRBD1. The CDR3 is 15 amino acids. V shed 4 bases and J 0 bases; nucleotides not matched to a gene: 1. Germline V gene lookup returns CDR1 SNHLY and CDR2 FYNNEI. This CDR3 is CASSGTGVSNQPQHF. CDR3 bases: TGTGCCAGCAGTGGGACAGGGGTTAGCAATCAGCCCCAGCATTTT.

The chain is built from TRBV10-1 and TRBJ2-2, with D maybe TRBD2 (5 bases). V gave up 3 bases and J gave up 6 bases, with 11 bases separating them. Germline V gene lookup returns CDR1 WNHNN and CDR2 SYGVQD (reference sequence). The CDR3 covers 14 residues. CDR3 protein: CASSDGVGAGELFF. CDR3 DNA sequence: TGCGCCAGCAGTGACGGGGTGGGCGCCGGGGAGCTGTTTTTT.

This sequence joins TRBV7-9 and TRBJ2-3; TRBD2 is a possible D gene (7 bases). Trimming took off 5 bases at V and 2 bases at J, with 17 bases between the two ends. The CDR3 is made up of 16 amino acids. Germline assignment: CDR1 SEHNR and CDR2 FQNEAQ (reference sequence). The DNA for the CDR3 is TGTGCCAGCAGCCCAAGGGGGACTATGGCCACAGATACGCAGTATTTT. It specifies CASSPRGTMATDTQYF.

The chain carries TRBV4-3 and TRBJ2-7; perhaps TRBD1 as D (5 bases). The CDR3 covers 14 residues. Deletions cut 0 bases from V and 6 bases from J, with 12 bases between. CDR1 LGHNA and CDR2 YSLEER come from the germline V gene. CDR3: CASSQEGRVAEQYF. The CDR3 bases are TGCGCCAGCAGCCAAGAAGGCAGGGTGGCCGAGCAGTACTTC.

This sequence joins TRBV6-6 and TRBJ2-7; D may be TRBD1 (6 bases). This CDR3 contains 15 residues. The germline gives CDR1 MNHNY, CDR2 SVGAGI (reference sequence). V was clipped by 6 bases and J by 3 bases, with 18 bases between them. The CDR3 DNA is TGTGCCAGCAGACGGAGGACAGCCAAGCACTACGAGCAGTACTTC. Translation: CASRRRTAKHYEQYF.

V usage is TRBV28 and J usage is TRBJ2-7; 7 positions match TRBD2. This CDR3 spans 14 amino acids. V was clipped by 5 bases and J by 3 bases; unmatched bases: 7. Germline V CDR1 and CDR2: MDHEN, SYDVKM. In DNA, the CDR3 is TGTGCCAGCAGTCACGGACTAGTCCTCTACGAGCAGTACTTC. Translation: CASSHGLVLYEQYF.

This clone is a singleton in its sample. The gene calls are TRBV5-1 and TRBJ1-3; D is perhaps TRBD1 (5 bases). Germline assignment: CDR1 SGHRS and CDR2 YFSETQ. This CDR3 has 15 amino acids. Trimming cost V 3 bases and J 0 bases, with 10 bases left between them. In DNA form, the CDR3 reads TGCGCCAGCAGCTCCTCAGGGTTCTCTGGAAACACCATATATTTT. This translates into CASSSSGFSGNTIYF.

The chain employs TRBV6-4 and TRBJ2-1; possible D gene TRBD1, 5 bases. The CDR3 has 16 amino acids. The germline V and J ends were trimmed by 3 bases and 0 bases, with 12 bases remaining between them. Germline lookup yields CDR1 MRHNA and CDR2 SNTAGT. The CDR3 spells CASSDYDRTSYNEQFF. CDR3 sequence (DNA): TGTGCCAGCAGTGATTATGACAGAACCTCCTACAATGAGCAGTTCTTC.

The chain joins TRBV19 to TRBJ2-5; TRBD1 aligns across 9 bases. CDR1 is LNHDA, CDR2 SQIVND, per germline (reference sequence). The CDR3 loop spans 16 amino acids. Trimming at V came to 6 bases and at J to 5 bases, leaving 13 bases not matched to a gene. The CDR3 DNA is TGTGCCAGTAGCCTCTCCCCGGGACAGGGTGTGGAGACCCAGTACTTC. Encoded protein: CASSLSPGQGVETQYF.

V gene TRBV30 combines with J gene TRBJ1-6, with 8 nucleotides matching TRBD1. Losses at the gene ends were 3 bases for V and 3 bases for J; bases not matched to a gene: 7. Germline V CDR1 and CDR2: GTSNPN, SVGIG (reference sequence). This CDR3 region has 16 residues. The CDR3 protein is CAWRDRGYLYNSPLHF. In DNA, the CDR3 is TGTGCCTGGAGAGACAGGGGCTATCTCTATAATTCACCCCTCCACTTT.

This chain uses TRBV29-1 with TRBJ1-2; a weak D match, TRBD1 (6 bases). The ends were cut back, 4 bases at V and 5 bases at J, with 11 bases in the middle. From germline, CDR1 is SQVTM and CDR2 ANQGSEA. This CDR3 is built from 12 residues. Here the CDR3 DNA reads TGCAGCGTTGGAGACAGGACTTATGGCTACACCTTC. It codes for CSVGDRTYGYTF.

This chain links TRBV30 with TRBJ2-3; a weak D match, TRBD2 (5 bases). This CDR3 region has 14 residues. V was shortened by 1 base and J by 0 bases, with 8 bases between the two germline ends. Germline CDR1 and CDR2: GTSNPN and SVGIG (reference sequence). CDR3 DNA sequence: TGTGCCTGGAGTGGGGGAGCCAGCACAGATACGCAGTATTTT. Its protein product is CAWSGGASTDTQYF.

The chain employs TRBV29-1 and TRBJ1-1, with D unclear. Germline-derived CDR1 and CDR2 are SQVTM and ANQGSEA. V lost 6 bases, J lost 2 bases, and 16 bases lay in between. The CDR3 length is 14 residues. The CDR3 region has the DNA TGCAGCGTCTCAGATCGGGAAACTAACACTGAAGCTTTCTTT. It is translated as CSVSDRETNTEAFF.

V and J are TRBV15 and TRBJ2-5, with 8 bases that match TRBD2. CDR1 LNHNV and CDR2 YYDKDF come from the germline V gene (reference sequence). The V segment lost 8 bases and the J segment 7 bases; nucleotides outside the gene matches: 15. There are 15 residues in the CDR3. The CDR3 is CATEGLGSVAGTQYF. CDR3 nucleotide sequence: TGTGCCACCGAGGGACTAGGCTCAGTAGCGGGGACCCAGTACTTC.

This sequence joins TRBV19 and TRBJ2-3; 8 bases agree with TRBD2. Germline assignment: CDR1 LNHDA and CDR2 SQIVND (reference sequence). Unmatched junction bases numbered 9, after V lost 4 bases and J lost 0 bases. There are 17 residues in the CDR3. CDR3 coding DNA: TGTGCCAGTAGTACTCTCGGGGGGGGATGGAGCACAGATACGCAGTATTTT. Translation: CASSTLGGGWSTDTQYF.

This chain joins TRBV28 and TRBJ2-7; TRBD1 agrees at 8 bases. Per germline, CDR1 MDHEN and CDR2 SYDVKM. The V gene end was trimmed by 7 bases and the J gene end by 3 bases; junction bases not matched to a gene: 17. This CDR3 spans 17 amino acids. CDR3 sequence: CASNPSSRQGRFYEQYF. The CDR3 region has the DNA TGTGCCAGCAACCCTAGTTCTCGACAGGGGAGATTCTACGAGCAGTACTTC.

V usage is TRBV7-2 and J usage is TRBJ1-1; D ambiguous. The CDR3 consists of 14 residues. V was trimmed by 5 bases and J by 2 bases, leaving 12 bases between them. Looked up from germline, CDR1 is SGHTA and CDR2 is FQGNSA. In nucleotides, the CDR3 is TGTGCCAGCAGCCCCGTCCGGGGTAACACTGAAGCTTTCTTT. Its translation: CASSPVRGNTEAFF.

The chain combines TRBV11-3 with TRBJ2-5, with D possibly being TRBD1 (5 bases). Trimming cost V 4 bases and J 1 base, with 13 bases left between them. The CDR3 consists of 15 residues. Germline-derived CDR1 and CDR2 are SGHNT and YENEEA. The CDR3 here is CASSWGRFPQETQYF. In DNA form, the CDR3 reads TGTGCCAGCAGCTGGGGCAGGTTCCCCCAAGAGACCCAGTACTTC.

Here the CDR3 reads CASSTDRGSYTEAFF. In nucleotides, the CDR3 is TGTGCCAGCAGTACGGACAGGGGATCGTACACTGAAGCTTTCTTT. The J gene is TRBJ1-1, the V gene TRBV28; 9 nucleotides align to TRBD1. Per the germline V gene, CDR1 is MDHEN and CDR2 is SYDVKM. Unmatched junction bases numbered 7, after V lost 5 bases and J lost 3 bases. The CDR3 is made up of 15 amino acids. Supplemented by reference TRBV28 and TRBJ1-1, the full variable domain reads DVKVTQSSRYLVKRTGEKVFLECVQDMDHENMFWYRQDPGLGLRLIYFSYDVKMKEKGDIPEGYSVSREKKERFSLILESASTNQTSMYLCASSTDRGSYTEAFFGQGTRLTVV.

The chain recombines TRBV5-1 with TRBJ2-2, with a tentative D call TRBD1 (5 bases). The CDR3 spans 13 residues. Between the trimmed V and J ends, which lost 4 bases and 5 bases, there was a span of 9 bases. Germline V gene lookup returns CDR1 SGHRS and CDR2 YFSETQ. CDR3 region: CASSAYRTGELFF. CDR3 DNA: TGCGCCAGCAGCGCATACAGGACCGGGGAGCTGTTTTTT.

The genes are TRBV6-1 and TRBJ2-7; TRBD2 matches at 9 bases. J gave up 2 bases and V 8 bases, and 4 bases lay outside the gene matches. Germline assignment: CDR1 MNHNS and CDR2 SASEGT. This CDR3 is built from 13 residues. Here the CDR3 reads CASVSGGAYEQYF. CDR3 coding DNA: TGTGCCAGCGTTAGCGGGGGAGCCTACGAGCAGTACTTC.